The 3 T cell receptor beta chains given below trace back to one sample, sequenced in a study of T cell responses to AZD1222 COVID-19 vaccine. TCRdb's copy holds only in-frame clones and misses some; the assay was immunoSEQ multiplex PCR. The table records under 170,000 clones, roughly 90% of them present only once. The material was peripheral blood, obtained 28 days after the second AZD1222 dose. The receptor set was obtained from an adult who received the AZD1222 COVID-19 vaccine.

The rearrangement uses TRBV7-6 and TRBJ2-7, with 12 bases aligning to TRBD2. This CDR3 is 19 amino acids long. From germline, CDR1 is SGHVS and CDR2 FNYEAQ. V lost 0 bases and J lost 3; bases outside the gene matches: 12. In nucleotides, the CDR3 is TGTGCCAGCAGCTTAGCAGGGGCTAGCGGGAGGGCTCCGATCTACGAGCAGTACTTC. Residues: CASSLAGASGRAPIYEQYF. Together with reference TRBV7-6 and TRBJ2-7, the CDR3 gives the full variable domain: GAGVSQSPRYKVTKRGQDVALRCDPISGHVSLYWYRQALGQGPEFLTYFNYEAQQDKSGLPNDRFSAERPEGSISTLTIQRTEQRDSAMYRCASSLAGASGRAPIYEQYFGPGTRLTVT.

The chain has TRBV27 and TRBJ1-5; D gene ambiguous. Germline V gene lookup returns CDR1 MNHEY and CDR2 SMNVEV (reference sequence). The CDR3 has 15 residues. The germline V and J ends were trimmed by 0 bases and 5 bases, with 11 bases remaining between them. Here the CDR3 reads CASSLSGNRHQPQHF. CDR3 coding DNA: TGTGCCAGCAGTTTATCCGGGAACAGACATCAGCCCCAGCATTTT.

The chain uses TRBV19 and TRBJ2-3; D is perhaps TRBD1 or TRBD2 (5 bases each). The CDR3 has 17 residues. Trimming left V 6 bases short and J 0 bases short, with 19 bases between. Looked up from germline, CDR1 is LNHDA and CDR2 is SQIVND (reference sequence). In DNA form, the CDR3 reads TGTGCCAGTAGGAGGGGTGGACACCAATCGAGCACAGATACGCAGTATTTT. Protein: CASRRGGHQSSTDTQYF.